This TCR beta chain originates from a study of blood T cell repertoires in COVID-19. As for the study in general: COVID-19 samples from acute and convalescent phases originated in the United States, Italy and Spain. Nucleic acid was either cDNA or gDNA, and it came from T cells, B-cell-depleted T cells, or PBMCs.

CDR3 length: 17 residues. Germline loops: CDR1 SGHTA, CDR2 FQGNSA. With 1 base clipped from V and 7 bases from J, the junction kept 9 bases outside the gene matches. In the authors' workflow: Using reference gene primer amplification, nucleated cell counts were estimated. Assay used: immunoSEQ multiplex PCR; TCRdb lists only in-frame clones, some missing. V and J calls and clone size follow that table, whereas D and trimming were derived from the DNA. This table has 30,000 or so clones, just over 90% appearing once. This receptor was taken from a male donor with active COVID-19. Sequencing was done on a sample of peripheral blood. The chain recombines TRBV7-2 with TRBJ2-1; 11 bases match TRBD1. The CDR3 DNA reads TGTGCCAGCAGCTTAGTGGACAGGGGGCGCCGTCCGAATGAGCAGTTCTTC. Encoded protein: CASSLVDRGRRPNEQFF.